Listed below are T cell receptor beta chains from one sample, sequenced in a study of cytomegalovirus exposure and HLA in healthy donors. Libraries were prepared by immunoSEQ multiplex PCR; TCRdb keeps only in-frame clonotypes and omits some of them. The repertoire consists of some 140,000 clones, with around 78% occurring once and the leading ten covering approximately 2%. Sequencing used PBMCs. The source is a female donor in good health and CMV-seropositive. Both conserved end residues are part of each CDR3. D genes are given only for firm matches. A row's size may be missing; if present it is once, few, many or a size class.

v_call	d_call	clone_size	j_call	cdr3_nt	cdr3_aa
TRBV9	.	.	TRBJ2-5	TGTGCCAGCAACCCGGGTACCACGAAAGACACCCAGTACTTC	CASNPGTTKDTQYF
TRBV9	.	few	TRBJ2-2	TGTGCCAGCAGCGAATTTGGCAGTTCCCTCTTAAACACCGGGGAGCTGTTTTTT	CASSEFGSSLLNTGELFF
TRBV27	TRBD1	.	TRBJ1-1	TGTGCCAGCAGTCGGGACAGGGAGTTCACTGAAGCTTTCTTT	CASSRDREFTEAFF
TRBV4-1	.	once	TRBJ1-5	TGCGCCAGCAGCCAAGTTACAGGGATGAATCAGCCCCAGCATTTT	CASSQVTGMNQPQHF
TRBV18	TRBD1	.	TRBJ1-6	TGTGCCAGCTCACCCCGACAGGGATTGAATAATTCACCCCTCCACTTT	CASSPRQGLNNSPLHF
TRBV5-1	TRBD2	.	TRBJ2-3	TGCGCCAGCAGCCACCTAGCGGGGGCCGGCACAGATACGCAGTATTTT	CASSHLAGAGTDTQYF
TRBV5-4	.	.	TRBJ1-6	TGTGCCAGCAGCTTGTACCAGAATTCACCCCTCCACTTT	CASSLYQNSPLHF
TRBV7-9	.	.	TRBJ2-3	TGTGCCAGCAGTATAGACATCACAGATACGCAGTATTTT	CASSIDITDTQYF
TRBV28	.	few	TRBJ1-2	TGTGCCAGCAGAAGTACCGGGTGGTTCGGCTACACCTTC	CASRSTGWFGYTF
TRBV9	TRBD2	few	TRBJ2-7	TGTGCCAGCAGCGTAGGCCTAGCGGACTCCTACGAGCAGTACTTC	CASSVGLADSYEQYF
TRBV7-9	.	.	TRBJ2-2	TGTGCCAGCAGCCCAGGTCTCTCCACCGGGGAGCTGTTTTTT	CASSPGLSTGELFF
TRBV6-5	.	.	TRBJ1-6	TGTGCCAGCAGACCAGGCTCCTATAATTCACCCCTCCACTTT	CASRPGSYNSPLHF
TRBV6-5	.	few	TRBJ1-4	TGTGCCAGCCAAAATGGAGGGCTACCTAATGAAAAACTGTTTTTT	CASQNGGLPNEKLFF
TRBV6-5	TRBD2	.	TRBJ2-7	TGTGCCAGCGGACTAGCGGACTCCTACGAGCAGTACTTC	CASGLADSYEQYF